This T cell receptor beta chain was profiled in a study of T cells in Graves' hyperthyroidism and ophthalmopathy. Germline assignment: CDR1 DFQATT and CDR2 SNEGSKA (reference sequence). The CDR3 contains 14 residues. The junction had 5 bases not matched to a gene; V was cut back by 1 base and J by 3 bases. Newly diagnosed patients aged 18 to 65 had hyperthyroidism of under 2 months' duration. Diagnoses used clinical symptoms, serum thyroxine and TRAb, thyroid ultrasound and orbital computed tomography. The CDR3 regions of TCR beta were amplified from RNA transcripts. The primer set for the first-round RT-PCR of the TCR CDR3 was HTBI. MiXCR, run by TCRdb on the multiplex PCR reads, gives a single entry per CDR3 protein. The repertoire holds hundreds of thousands of distinct CDR3 sequences, roughly 13% seen once, with around 25% in the top ten.

The sequence derives from a woman in her twenties or thirties with Graves' hyperthyroidism. This chain links TRBV20-1 with TRBJ2-5; 7 bases are a match to TRBD2. The source material was blood. The CDR3 sequence: CSARGSSGKETQYF. The CDR3 nucleotides are TGCAGTGCTAGAGGTTCTAGCGGAAAAGAGACCCAGTACTTC.